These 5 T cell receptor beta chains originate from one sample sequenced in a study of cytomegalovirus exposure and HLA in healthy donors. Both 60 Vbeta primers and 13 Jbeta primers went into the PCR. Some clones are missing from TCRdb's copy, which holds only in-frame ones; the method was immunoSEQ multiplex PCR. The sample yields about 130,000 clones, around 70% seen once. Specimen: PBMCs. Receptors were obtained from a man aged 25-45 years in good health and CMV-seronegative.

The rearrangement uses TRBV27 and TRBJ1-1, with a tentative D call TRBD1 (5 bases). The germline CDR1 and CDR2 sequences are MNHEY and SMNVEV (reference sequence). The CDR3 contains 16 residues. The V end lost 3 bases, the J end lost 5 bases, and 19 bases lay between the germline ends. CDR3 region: CASSLGPGSAGTEAFF. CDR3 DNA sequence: TGTGCCAGCAGTTTGGGGCCAGGTTCCGCAGGTACTGAAGCTTTCTTT.

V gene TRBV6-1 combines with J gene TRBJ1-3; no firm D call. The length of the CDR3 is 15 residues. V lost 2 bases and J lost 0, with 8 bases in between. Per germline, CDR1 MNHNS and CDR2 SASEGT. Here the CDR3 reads CASSEKTISGNTIYF. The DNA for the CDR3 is TGTGCCAGCAGTGAAAAAACAATCTCTGGAAACACCATATATTTT.

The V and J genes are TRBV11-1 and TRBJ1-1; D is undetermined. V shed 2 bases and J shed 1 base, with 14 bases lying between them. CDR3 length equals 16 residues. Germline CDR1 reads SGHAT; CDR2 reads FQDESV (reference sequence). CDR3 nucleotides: TGTGCCAGCAGCTTAAGGGCCCCAGGAGGGAACACTGAAGCTTTCTTT. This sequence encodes CASSLRAPGGNTEAFF.

The chain's CDR3 is CASSLDRDTEAFF. CDR3 DNA sequence: TGTGCCAGCAGCCTTGACAGGGATACTGAAGCTTTCTTT. This chain connects TRBV7-9 to TRBJ1-1; the match to TRBD1 covers 7 bases. CDR1 is SEHNR, CDR2 FQNEAQ, per germline (reference sequence). V lost 5 bases, J lost 5 bases, and 5 bases stayed unmatched. The CDR3 consists of 13 residues.

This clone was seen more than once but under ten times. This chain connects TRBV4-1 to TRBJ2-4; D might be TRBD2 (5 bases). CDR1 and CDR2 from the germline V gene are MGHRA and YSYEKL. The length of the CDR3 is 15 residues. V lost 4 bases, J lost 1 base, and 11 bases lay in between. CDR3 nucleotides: TGCGCCAGCAGCCCCTTAGGCGGGGCCAAAAACATTCAGTACTTC. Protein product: CASSPLGGAKNIQYF.